This T cell receptor beta chain was recovered during a study of spatial heterogeneity in lung cancer. On the study more broadly: Consistent detection of more beta-chain than alpha-chain sequences was observed.

This clonotype is classed as medium-sized. Its matching antigen is unknown. Study-wide findings and caveats: Counts of expanded alpha and beta TCRs within tumors tracked the tumor nonsynonymous mutation count.

In TCRdb, the 5' RACE reads were re-called with MiXCR into one record per CDR3 protein. This sample yields thousands of distinct CDR3 sequences, of which roughly 9.7% are seen a single time; about 6.4% belongs to the top ten. Time point defined: sample taken at primary tumor resection. The V gene's germline CDR1 is ENHRY and CDR2 SYGVKD. CDR3 length equals 17 residues. V dropped 0 bases and J dropped 9; count of bases not matched to a gene: 9. The chain links TRBV10-3 to TRBJ1-6; 9 nucleotides match TRBD1. This TCR came from a female donor with early-stage non-small cell lung cancer. The material sequenced was lung tumor tissue, taken at surgery. For the CDR3, the DNA is TGTGCCATCAGTGAGTCGGACAGGGGAGAACTCAGTTCACCCCTCCACTTT. Amino acid sequence: CAISESDRGELSSPLHF.